The rows below give T cell receptor beta chains drawn from one sample of a study of T cell changes during pregnancy in multiple sclerosis. Method: immunoSEQ multiplex PCR; TCRdb's copy keeps in-frame clones and lacks some. Of 75,000 to 95,000 clones in the sample, approximately 90% were seen once. The source material was peripheral blood, sampled before pregnancy. These receptors were taken from a female donor with multiple sclerosis, enrolled in a pregnancy study. The conserved cysteine and the conserved F or W are not part of the CDR3 here. D genes are given only for firm matches. The listing skips clone size in some rows; elsewhere it reads once, few, many or a size class.

abundance	v_gene	d_gene	j_gene	CDR3aa
once	TRBV19	NA	TRBJ1-2	ASIELNANYGYT
NA	TRBV27	TRBD2	TRBJ2-7	ASTLAGGLIGGEQY
few	TRBV7-2	TRBD1	TRBJ2-7	ASSSPRQGAGEQY
few	TRBV6-1	NA	TRBJ1-3	ASIQSGRNTIY
NA	TRBV19	TRBD1	TRBJ1-1	ASSISPMTGIKLNTEAF
NA	TRBV7-6	TRBD2	TRBJ2-1	ASSFASGSYNEQF
NA	TRBV19	NA	TRBJ2-3	ASSMTENTDTQY
once	TRBV28	TRBD1	TRBJ2-4	ASSLPGTAKNIQY
NA	TRBV7-9	TRBD2	TRBJ2-7	ASSLLAGHYEQY
NA	TRBV7-8	NA	TRBJ2-5	ASSFGRETQY
NA	TRBV5-1	TRBD2	TRBJ2-7	ASSYGLAGVEQY
few	TRBV27	TRBD1	TRBJ1-1	ASSFRGTEAF
NA	TRBV15	NA	TRBJ1-4	ATSEDRRTTNEKLF
NA	TRBV6-1	TRBD1	TRBJ1-2	ASTTSMTGAYGYT
NA	TRBV30	NA	TRBJ1-2	AWSVHWASNYGYT
NA	TRBV25-1	NA	TRBJ2-5	ASSVATPRSETQY
once	TRBV4-2	NA	TRBJ1-1	ASSQEAGDTEAF
NA	TRBV7-2	TRBD2	TRBJ2-5	ASSLGGRPGNLYQETQY
NA	TRBV27	NA	TRBJ1-2	ASRPGDRWNYGYT
NA	TRBV18	TRBD1	TRBJ1-1	ASSPRDSQNTEAF
NA	TRBV27	NA	TRBJ2-3	ASRFSGPSTDTQY
NA	TRBV5-5	NA	TRBJ1-2	ASSQGNYGYT
NA	TRBV7-2	NA	TRBJ2-1	ASSSIFGGNYNEQF
NA	TRBV25-1	NA	TRBJ1-1	ASRAGTPRGNTEAF
NA	TRBV18	NA	TRBJ1-4	ASTGINEKLF
few	TRBV4-2	TRBD2	TRBJ2-7	ASSLGGRSGGEQY
NA	TRBV2	TRBD1	TRBJ1-2	ASRERGLGYT
NA	TRBV19	NA	TRBJ1-1	ASSWRARNTEAF
NA	TRBV2	NA	TRBJ1-2	ASKPQGVGYT
NA	TRBV6-1	TRBD1	TRBJ2-4	ASSDLGQGNIQY
NA	TRBV6-6	TRBD1	TRBJ1-1	ASSKGQERGAF
NA	TRBV15	NA	TRBJ2-1	ATSRGEPGQF
NA	TRBV19	NA	TRBJ2-5	ASRAGNKGRGETQY
NA	TRBV11-2	TRBD1	TRBJ2-3	ASSPGQSPDTQY
NA	TRBV7-2	TRBD1	TRBJ1-2	ASSSGTGVNYGYT
once	TRBV21-1	NA	TRBJ2-4	ASSKLVTREGAKNIQY
NA	TRBV27	TRBD2	TRBJ2-1	ASSFFSGRANNEQF
NA	TRBV7-3	TRBD1	TRBJ2-7	ASSPGTGYAEQY
NA	TRBV29-1	TRBD2	TRBJ2-4	SVVTWDFDGRVAKNIQY
NA	TRBV19	TRBD1	TRBJ1-4	ASRGTGEGEKLF
NA	TRBV7-2	TRBD1	TRBJ2-1	ASSPPQGARYNEQF
NA	TRBV30	TRBD2	TRBJ2-5	AWRTGLAGVETQY
NA	TRBV5-1	TRBD2	TRBJ2-1	ASSLHTGTSWLGIYNEQF
NA	TRBV5-1	TRBD1	TRBJ1-5	ASSLQGGNQPQH
NA	TRBV7-9	TRBD1	TRBJ1-2	ASSRTSTGAGYT
once	TRBV2	TRBD2	TRBJ2-7	ASSLAGAPYEQY
NA	TRBV7-9	NA	TRBJ2-7	ASSYSGFYEQY
NA	TRBV25-1	TRBD1	TRBJ1-5	ASSGGTGGDQPQH
NA	TRBV4-1	TRBD2	TRBJ2-1	ASSQEATSGGEQF
NA	TRBV5-4	NA	TRBJ1-1	ASSPFGGGRADTEAF
NA	TRBV19	TRBD1	TRBJ2-1	ASSRTGVIAANEQF
NA	TRBV13	TRBD2	TRBJ2-3	ASSHRNIAGVWDTQY